This is a list of T cell receptor beta chains from one sample in a study of memory CD4+ T cells and cytomegalovirus serostatus. TCRdb's copy holds only in-frame clones and misses some; the assay was immunoSEQ multiplex PCR. The repertoire holds tens of thousands of clones, with roughly 84% as singletons. Sequenced material: memory CD4+ T cells from blood. Receptor source: an adult in good health and CMV-seronegative. Some clones in this sample may be carry-over from other donors' samples. Both conserved end residues are part of each CDR3. A D gene is named only where the DNA matches it firmly.

v_call	d_call	cdr3_aa
TRBV19	-	CASIDQWNTEAFF
TRBV10-2	TRBD2	CASSESSGRETQYF
TRBV9	TRBD2	CASSAEGRGTNTGELFF
TRBV6-1	-	CASSGWGATEAFF
TRBV6-6	-	CASSYSEGSDTQYF
TRBV5-1	-	CASSMEPGAKNIQYF
TRBV5-4	-	CASSLDTETQYF
TRBV7-9	-	CASSQMSGSSQHF
TRBV5-4	-	CASSLRPDQETQYF
TRBV4-2	TRBD2	CASSQESGGGPDTQYF
TRBV18	-	CASSPTSTDTQYF
TRBV4-1	-	CASSQGGTVYGYTF
TRBV6-1	-	CASCMGGRRDEKLFF
TRBV5-4	TRBD2	CASSLDDGGRNEQFF
TRBV18	-	CASSPRRTEAFF
TRBV10-3	-	CAISKNTYEQYF
TRBV5-4	TRBD1	CASSSGSGGAYGYTF
TRBV4-2	TRBD1	CASSQDPGQGAYEQYF
TRBV4-2	TRBD1	CASSPYDRVGEQYF
TRBV5-8	-	CASTLGAPNSYTQYF
TRBV29-1	TRBD1	CSTIKGDRGPPDTQYF
TRBV6-1	-	CASSPRTYANYGYTF
TRBV5-1	-	CASSLYQKGSGNSPLHF
TRBV7-9	-	CASSLEGGSYEQYF
TRBV19	TRBD2	CASNKRESYNEQFF
TRBV2	-	CASSEGGRVYEQYF
TRBV2	TRBD1	CASSESRGQRGYTF
TRBV10-3	TRBD1	CAISEGTGSGNTIYF
TRBV6-6	-	CASKSGLGQPQHF
TRBV27	-	CASSLKAAPSYEQYF
TRBV7-3	-	CASSSRGMGTEAFF
TRBV4-3	TRBD2	CASSQDSGRGYYNEQFF
TRBV18	TRBD1	CASSPGEGQGAYEQYF
TRBV28	TRBD1	CASTQGVQETQYF
TRBV7-8	-	CASSLGPSGAGYGYTF
TRBV11-2	-	CASRRRTGGEFGGNTIYF
TRBV5-4	TRBD2	CASTPSGNTAGELFF
TRBV2	-	CASSANTGTSGNTTYF
TRBV6-1	TRBD1	CASNTRTGMNYEQYF
TRBV5-4	TRBD2	CASSFGGGTPYEQYF
TRBV11-2	TRBD2	CASSLIQPGTSGEQFF
TRBV4-2	-	CASSQGGGENEKLFF